Sequencing of this T cell receptor beta chain was carried out in a study of beta chain features in type 1 diabetes. CDR1 and CDR2 from the germline V gene are SQVTM and ANQGSEA. CDR3 length equals 12 residues. The germline V and J ends were trimmed by 4 bases and 1 base, with 7 bases remaining between them. The authors sorted CD4+ naive, central memory, regulatory and stem cell-like memory cells via CD45RO/CCR7/CD25/CD127/CD95/CD27. The sequenced template was cDNA made from the entire isolated RNA. The protocol was immunoSEQ multiplex PCR, while the TCRdb copy is restricted to in-frame clones and leaves out a portion. The sample contains over 350,000 clones, more than 12% of which appear only once.

Material for sequencing was naive CD4+ T cells from blood. The clonotype originates from a woman under 30 in good health. The rearrangement links TRBV29-1 to TRBJ1-1; D gene unclear. The CDR3 here is CSVAHRNTEAFF. The CDR3 DNA follows: TGCAGCGTTGCCCACAGGAACACTGAAGCTTTCTTT.